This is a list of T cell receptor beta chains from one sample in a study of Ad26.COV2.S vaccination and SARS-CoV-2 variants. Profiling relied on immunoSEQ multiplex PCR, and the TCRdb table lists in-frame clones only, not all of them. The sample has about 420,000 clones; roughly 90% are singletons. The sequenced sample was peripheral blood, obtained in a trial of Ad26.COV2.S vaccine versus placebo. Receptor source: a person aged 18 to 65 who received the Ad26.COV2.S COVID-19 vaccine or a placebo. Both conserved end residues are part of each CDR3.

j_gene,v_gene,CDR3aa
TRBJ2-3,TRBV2,CASRRLTSGGDTQYF
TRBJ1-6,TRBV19,CASILSSYNSPLHF
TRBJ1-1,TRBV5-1,CASSFGSLNTEAFF
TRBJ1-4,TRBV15,CATSREGAQGEKLFF
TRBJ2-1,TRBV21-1,CASSKGTSGGPSYNEQFF
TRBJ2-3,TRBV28,CASSSRRADTQYF
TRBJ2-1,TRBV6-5,CASSYLRLGLNEQFF
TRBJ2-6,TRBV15,CATSSLSGARGANVLTF
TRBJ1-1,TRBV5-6,CASSLGNSGKGNTEAFF
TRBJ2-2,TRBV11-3,CASSWTGGGSGELFF
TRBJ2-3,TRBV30,CAWAGGGTDTQYF
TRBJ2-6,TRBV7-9,CASSLAGGANVLTF
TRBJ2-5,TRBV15,CATSRDLLAGATATETQYF
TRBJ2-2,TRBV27,CASSSLENTGELFF
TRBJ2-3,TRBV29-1,CSVEVVSGHRDTQYF
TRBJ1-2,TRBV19,CASSILDRGRGYTF
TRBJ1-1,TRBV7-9,CASSDDRANTEAFF
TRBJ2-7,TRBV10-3,CAISGQGFYEQYF
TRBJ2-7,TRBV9,CASSRDGGGIAYEQYF
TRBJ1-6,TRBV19,CASSRTGVPNSPLHF
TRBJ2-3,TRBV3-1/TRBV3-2,CASSQDPGWGLNSSTDTQYF
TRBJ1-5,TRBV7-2,CASSGAPGGNQPQHF
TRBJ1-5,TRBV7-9,CASSTDRGVYSNQPQHF
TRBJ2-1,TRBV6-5,CASRPSGGAREQFF